The entry that follows covers one T cell receptor (beta chain) sequence. The data originate from a study of identical twins. Germline V gene lookup returns CDR1 SNHLY and CDR2 FYNNEI. With 4 bases removed from V and 8 bases from J, the gap between germline ends came to 15 bases. The CDR3 spans 13 residues. After template switching added a universal primer site, the resulting cDNA carried unique molecular identifiers. A single record per CDR3 protein comes from TCRdb applying MiXCR to the 5' RACE reads. The data hold over 550,000 distinct CDR3 sequences, with 7.1% observed a single time. This same sample was also taken into another study, of yellow fever vaccine responses in identical twins.

The TCR sequence derives from a woman under 30 in good health. The chain combines TRBV2 with TRBJ2-7; D remains ambiguous. Sequenced input: PBMCs. DNA for the CDR3: TGTGCCAGCAGTGTGAATCGAGTGAACAAGCAGTACTTC. Translation gives CASSVNRVNKQYF.